What follows is one T cell receptor (beta chain) and its context. The data originate from a study of blood T cell repertoires in COVID-19. Sequencing was performed with immunoSEQ multiplex PCR; in TCRdb, only in-frame clones are kept and a portion is missing. The data hold fewer than 400,000 clones, with around 84% observed a single time. The sequenced material came from PBMCs or T cells enriched from blood (not recorded which). The receptor was derived from a man aged 30-40 years who had recovered from COVID-19.

CDR3 sequence: CASSSPGLAGGDTQYF. CDR3 DNA: TGTGCCAGCAGCTCCCCTGGACTAGCGGGGGGAGATACGCAGTATTTT. J is TRBJ2-3 and V is TRBV28; 14 bases match TRBD2. Germline V gives CDR1 MDHEN, CDR2 SYDVKM. The CDR3 sequence is 16 residues long. J lost 5 bases, V lost 6 bases, and 7 bases had no gene match. The complete variable domain, with remaining parts taken from reference TRBV28 and TRBJ2-3, reads DVKVTQSSRYLVKRTGEKVFLECVQDMDHENMFWYRQDPGLGLRLIYFSYDVKMKEKGDIPEGYSVSREKKERFSLILESASTNQTSMYLCASSSPGLAGGDTQYFGPGTRLTVL.